Shown below are 5 T cell receptor beta chains from a single sample sequenced in a study of T cell repertoires in cytomegalovirus infection. TCRdb re-called the reads with MiXCR, one entry per CDR3 protein. The sample yields about 890,000 distinct CDR3 sequences, roughly 30% seen once. Their target antigens are unknown. This material consisted of cultured CD8+ T cells from PBMCs, taken from culture after CMV antigen stimulation. Source of these receptors: a human donor in good health (CMV status not recorded). Some clones in this sample may be carry-over from other donors' samples.

This clonotype was found many times. The chain recombines TRBV6-2 or TRBV6-3 with TRBJ2-1, with 7 bases lining up with TRBD2. The germline CDR1 and CDR2 sequences are MNHEY and SVGEGT. V lost 7 bases, J lost 3 bases, and 15 bases stayed unmatched. The CDR3 loop spans 17 amino acids. As DNA, the CDR3 is TGTGCCAGCAACCACCACCGGGCGGGGGTTTACTACAATGAGCAGTTCTTC. Amino acid sequence: CASNHHRAGVYYNEQFF.

The chain carries TRBV6-2 or TRBV6-3 and TRBJ1-1; the D is unclear. This CDR3 region has 13 residues. Between the trimmed V and J ends, which lost 4 bases and 3 bases, there was a span of 9 bases. Per germline, CDR1 MNHEY and CDR2 SVGEGT. The DNA of the CDR3 is TGTGCCAGCAGTTTATGGATCGACACTGAAGCTTTCTTT. This sequence encodes CASSLWIDTEAFF.

The chain has TRBV11-3 and TRBJ2-1, with D possibly called TRBD1 or TRBD2 (6 bases each). Germline V gene data show CDR1 as SGHNT and CDR2 as YENEEA. V lost 6 bases, J lost 9 bases, and 18 bases lay in between. CDR3 size: 14 residues. The CDR3 DNA is TGTGCCAGCAGTCCAGGTGGGGGGCATATTGAGCAGTTCTTC. Its translation is CASSPGGGHIEQFF.

This clonotype was detected ten times or more. The chain's CDR3 is CASSPRTGVPYEQYF. In DNA form, the CDR3 reads TGTGCCAGCAGCCCCAGGACAGGGGTTCCCTACGAGCAGTACTTC. The chain couples TRBV7-9 to TRBJ2-7; 9 positions agree with TRBD1. Germline CDR1 SEHNR, CDR2 FQNEAQ (reference sequence). The CDR3 consists of 15 residues. The V and J ends lost 5 bases and 2 bases, in that order; junction bases with no gene match: 7.

For this clonotype: A read error may be the cause here, since a much bigger clone is one base away. This rearrangement joins TRBV7-6 to TRBJ2-3; D perhaps matches TRBD1 (5 bases). The CDR3 spans 15 residues. Germline V gene data show CDR1 as SGHVS and CDR2 as FNYEAQ. V gave up 5 bases and J gave up 0 bases, with 12 bases separating them. The CDR3 region has the DNA TGTGCCAGCAGCCCCAGGGAACCTAGCACAGATACGCAGTATTTT. Translating gives CASSPREPSTDTQYF. Supplemented by reference TRBV7-6 and TRBJ2-3, the full variable domain reads GAGVSQSPRYKVTKRGQDVALRCDPISGHVSLYWYRQALGQGPEFLTYFNYEAQQDKSGLPNDRFSAERPEGSISTLTIQRTEQRDSAMYRCASSPREPSTDTQYFGPGTRLTVL.